This TCR beta chain was sequenced for a study of cytomegalovirus exposure and HLA in healthy donors (dated 2017 in TCRdb). About the investigation overall: In an earlier analysis of 587 of the donors, approximately 260 Gb of sequence data and 100 million or so unique TCR beta sequences from 180 million or so T cells were reported. An early release covering just under 650 HLA-typed donors comprised around 300 gigabases of sequencing data and around 86 million unique TCR sequences. Of the approximately 400 genotyped donors, more than 75% were placed in the genetic ancestry cluster associated with self-reported Caucasian donors. The aim of the study was to test whether cataloging public T cell receptors could identify signatures of past pathogen exposure. The study profiled the T cell repertoires of 500 to 800 subjects by immunosequencing and related them to cytomegalovirus serostatus. A separate validation cohort of roughly 130 different subjects was used in addition to the approximately 610-subject first cohort. To predict cytomegalovirus infection status, the study brought together high-throughput TCR immunosequencing, statistical association of individual TCRs with disease status, and machine learning. A later analysis re-analyzed previously published TCR beta repertoires from 500 to 700 donors and added high-resolution HLA genotyping to study TCR occurrence patterns. In the later analysis, no new phenotypic data were used to find candidate immune exposures; instead, reliance was placed on TCR beta sequences and their occurrence across donors. In an earlier analysis of a few hundred of the donors, high-throughput TCR beta sequencing was used to judge whether each TCR beta V gene segment behaved as functional or pseudogenic. Alongside the repertoire data, information on donor age, sex, ethnicity and CMV serostatus was compiled. A later genetic analysis took genome-wide SNP genotypes for about three fifths of the 666 donors and used that subset as a discovery cohort. All discovery cohort repertoires had been generated on a single sequencing platform. Class I and class II HLA loci were covered by the typing at four-digit resolution. Typing coverage differed by locus: A, B, C, DRB1 and DQB1 were typed in roughly 620-630 donors, DQA1 in about 500, DPA1 in some 600, and DPB1 in just under 490. Four to six DR-DQ haplotypes were handled as single units for association and clustering, since linkage in the cohort was strong. Among a few hundred genotyped donors of the cohort, an average of approximately 250,000 unique TCR beta nucleotide sequences were sequenced per donor, roughly a sixth of them non-productive. General study outcomes and caveats: A further reported finding was that TCR beta sequences accurately predicted the HLA-A and HLA-B alleles for most subjects in the first cohort. An association between a missense DCLRE1C variant and V-gene and J-gene trimming of TCR beta chains was found in a later genetic analysis and replicated in an independent cohort. Because some donors lacked HLA typing at each locus, the association tests relied only on the typed subset. In a later analysis, TCR association rates were found to vary across HLA loci, with the most associated TCRs seen for DRB1 alleles and the fewest for HLA-C alleles. It was suggested by the authors that the approach could potentially be generalized to other disease states and immunological phenotypes. A later genetic analysis reported fewer N-insertions in productive TCRs among donors in an Asian-associated ancestry cluster than the roughly 700-donor mean. In this cohort, only TCR beta chains were sequenced, and detectable features were limited by the absence of alpha or paired-chain data. Because counts were too low, seventeen rarely observed V segments, including chromosome 9 orphons, were left out of the earlier analysis of 587 of the donors. An earlier analysis of around 540 of the donors showed that most TCR beta V segments appeared in productive rearrangements either about 87% or about 30% of the time, which broadly matched IMGT annotations. Roughly uniform sequencing depth across donors was assumed in presence/absence analyses, although this assumption may not hold. Linkage disequilibrium might explain the correlated functional status among segregating V segments, but an unknown experimental factor could not be ruled out. According to a later analysis, most CMV-associated TCR beta chains appeared to be HLA-restricted, and the HLA associations seemed to be driven largely by CMV exposure. A few of the identified cytomegalovirus-associated TCR beta chains were confirmed in vitro to be specific for cytomegalovirus antigens. The classifier was reported to diagnose cytomegalovirus status with high specificity and sensitivity in both the original cohort and the validation cohort. Most TCR sequences were observed very rarely across donors, whereas some public TCRs were present in many individuals. For the cohort, immune exposure information was limited to CMV serostatus. At a false discovery rate of 0.05, a later analysis linked about 17,000 TCR beta sequences to specific HLA alleles. The study gave a list of 150 to 200 TCR beta chains associated with cytomegalovirus. In a later analysis, several top co-occurrence clusters were reported to appear linked to parvovirus B19, influenza, CMV and Epstein-Barr virus. Some IMGT-functional V segments, including TRBV6-2 and TRBV6-3, could not be distinguished by the 87-base-pair reads and were therefore excluded. Assigning TCR associations to individual alleles was difficult when HLA alleles, especially DR and DQ, strongly co-occurred. In a later analysis, HLA-associated TCR beta chains were found to be more clonally expanded and to have lower generation probabilities than equally common non-associated chains. The sequencing pipeline was judged likely to have produced a cluster of highly shared sequence variants as a technical artifact.

Library generation was performed with the immunoSEQ multiplex PCR assay. A mixture of 60 forward primers for TCR Vbeta segments and 13 reverse primers for TCR Jbeta segments was used in the multiplex PCR. The CDR3 region of rearranged TCR beta genes was amplified from genomic DNA by a multiplex PCR assay. The amplified TCR beta libraries were sequenced on the Illumina HiSeq System as 87-base-pair reads. The original methods were these. A later analysis counted 65 million to 90 million unique TCR beta chains across the 666 repertoires, and 9 million to 14 million of these chains were shared by at least two donors. To remove PCR and sequencing errors, raw reads were error-corrected and collapsed into unique sequences using a nearest-neighbor algorithm that merged closely related sequences. V, D and J gene segments were assigned by aligning CDR3 sequences to IMGT reference sequences. For a sequence to be retained, a match of at least six nucleotides to both a V gene segment and a J gene segment was required. Rearrangements were classified as productive when the CDR3 lacked stop codons and remained in frame with V and J, and all other rearrangements were classified as non-productive. Following IMGT convention, CDR3 was defined as the stretch from the second conserved V-encoded cysteine to the conserved J-encoded phenylalanine. The earlier analysis of fewer than 700 of the donors excluded sequences that lacked an unambiguous match to a single V gene segment. In an earlier analysis of some 590 of the donors, a V segment was called functional when productive rearrangements were above 56.7%, and segregating when the standard deviation between donors exceeded 5%. To diagnose cytomegalovirus status from the catalog of TCR beta chain sequences, a statistical classification framework was built. V and J gene assignment, in a later analysis, came from comparing TCR nucleotide sequences with IMGT/GENE-DB human TR gene sequences. In a later analysis, CDR3 sequences and most-parsimonious VDJ recombination scenarios were assigned using the TCRdist pipeline. In a later analysis, each TCR beta chain was defined by its CDR3 amino acid sequence together with its V-gene family, and reads without a unique V-gene family were excluded. To address suspected cross-contamination and a sequencing artifact, a later analysis removed 550 to 750 highly shared, low-generation-probability nucleotide sequences. For each public chain, a later analysis derived a clonal expansion index from normalized ranks of inferred template counts within each repertoire. Generation probabilities in a later analysis came from a VDJ recombination model fitted to out-of-frame rearrangements, and those results were checked against IGoR. In a later analysis, hypergeometric tests were used to score TCR-TCR, TCR-HLA and TCR-CMV co-occurrence, with a repertoire-size bias correction applied to TCR pairs. In a later analysis, false discovery rates were estimated by permuting HLA or CMV assignments 20 times. In a later analysis, co-occurring TCRs were grouped using DBSCAN, and TCRdist sequence similarity was added for clustering within HLA-allele-positive subsets. For co-occurrence clustering, repertoires with fewer than 30,000 or more than 120,000 public chains were excluded, along with four to six repertoires with anomalous nucleotide sharing. TCRdb provides this immuneACCESS table in a form limited to in-frame rearrangements. Some clones are lacking; in checked studies, under half of them reflect an unresolved V gene, and why the rest are absent is not known. Clone size and V and J calls were adopted from that table, with D and trimming inferred from the DNA. Counted in this sample were about 120,000 clones; around 60% of them appeared once. The biggest ten clones account for roughly 9% of the sample.

The V and J ends are trimmed by 2 bases and 0 bases, leaving 8 bases between them. The germline V gene specifies SNHLY as CDR1 and FYNNEI as CDR2. The CDR3, from cysteine to phenylalanine, totals 14 residues. Solely the CDR3 DNA is kept, with 42 bases framed from the first base. This clone has just a few counts. Its antigen remains undetermined. Per-base quality was not reported, and no clone a single base away is much larger than it. The cohort comprised approximately 700 healthy bone marrow donors. Cohort members were all nominally healthy when sampled, although unrecorded immune exposures were likely present. The donor tested CMV seropositive, placing the donor among the 289 seropositive members of the cohort. Every donor gave a peripheral blood sample, and the peripheral blood mononuclear cells from that sample were used for TCR beta sequencing. Genomic DNA extraction from the blood cell samples was performed with the Qiagen DNeasy Blood Extraction Kit.

This clonotype was obtained from a woman in her thirties or forties in good health and CMV-seropositive. The V and J genes are TRBV2 and TRBJ2-7, with TRBD1 perhaps the D gene, on 6 matching bases. The source material was PBMCs. The nucleotide sequence reads as follows: TGTGCCAGCAGTGAAAGAGGGGGCTCCTACGAGCAGTACTTC. This is translated as CASSERGGSYEQYF.